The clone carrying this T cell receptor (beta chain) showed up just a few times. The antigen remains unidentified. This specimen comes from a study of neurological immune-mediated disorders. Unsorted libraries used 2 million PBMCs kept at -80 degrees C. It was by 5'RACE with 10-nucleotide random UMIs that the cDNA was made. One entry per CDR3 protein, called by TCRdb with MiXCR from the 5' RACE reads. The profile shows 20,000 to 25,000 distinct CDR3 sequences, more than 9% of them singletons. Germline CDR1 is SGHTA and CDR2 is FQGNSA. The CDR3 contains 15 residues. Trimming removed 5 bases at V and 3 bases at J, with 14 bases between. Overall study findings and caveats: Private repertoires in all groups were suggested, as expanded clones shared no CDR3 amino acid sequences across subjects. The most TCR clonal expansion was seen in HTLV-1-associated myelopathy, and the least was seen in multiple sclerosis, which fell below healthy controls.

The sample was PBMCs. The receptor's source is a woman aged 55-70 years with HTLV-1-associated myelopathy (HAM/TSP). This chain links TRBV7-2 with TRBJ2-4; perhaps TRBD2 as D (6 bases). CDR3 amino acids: CASSLAGSYKNIQYF. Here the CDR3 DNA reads TGTGCCAGCAGCCTCGCCGGGAGTTACAAAAACATTCAGTACTTC.